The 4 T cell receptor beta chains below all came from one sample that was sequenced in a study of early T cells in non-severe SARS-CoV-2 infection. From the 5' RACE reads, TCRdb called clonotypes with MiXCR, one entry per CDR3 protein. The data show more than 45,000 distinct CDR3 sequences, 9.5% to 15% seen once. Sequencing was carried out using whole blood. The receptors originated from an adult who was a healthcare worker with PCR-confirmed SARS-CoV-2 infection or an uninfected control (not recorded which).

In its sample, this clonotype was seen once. The CDR3 protein is CASSLPSGKETQYF. DNA of the CDR3: TGTGCCAGCAGCTTGCCTAGCGGTAAAGAGACCCAGTACTTC. V usage is TRBV5-5 and J usage is TRBJ2-5; 7 bases align to TRBD2. This CDR3 is 14 amino acids long. CDR1 and CDR2 from the germline V gene are SGHKS and YYEKEE (reference sequence). Trimming at V came to 1 base and at J to 3 bases, leaving 3 bases not matched to a gene.

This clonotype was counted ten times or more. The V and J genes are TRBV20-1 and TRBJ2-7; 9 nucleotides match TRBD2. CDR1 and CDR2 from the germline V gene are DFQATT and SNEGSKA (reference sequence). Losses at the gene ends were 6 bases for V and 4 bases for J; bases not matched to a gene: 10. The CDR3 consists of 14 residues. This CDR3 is CSASARSGRYEQYF. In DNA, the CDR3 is TGCAGTGCAAGCGCGCGAAGCGGGAGGTACGAGCAGTACTTC.

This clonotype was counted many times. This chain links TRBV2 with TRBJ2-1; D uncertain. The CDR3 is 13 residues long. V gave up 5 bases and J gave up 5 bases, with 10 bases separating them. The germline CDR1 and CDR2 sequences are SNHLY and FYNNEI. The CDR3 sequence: CASSSTSDNEQFF. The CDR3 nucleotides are TGTGCCAGCAGTTCCACAAGCGACAATGAGCAGTTCTTC.

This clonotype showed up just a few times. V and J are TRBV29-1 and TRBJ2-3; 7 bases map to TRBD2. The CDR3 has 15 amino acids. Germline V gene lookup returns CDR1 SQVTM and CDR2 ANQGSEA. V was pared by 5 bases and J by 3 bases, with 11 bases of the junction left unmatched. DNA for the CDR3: TGCAGCGTTTTCCTCTCTGCGGGAGTAACAGATACGCAGTATTTT. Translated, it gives CSVFLSAGVTDTQYF.